This passage covers 25 T cell receptor beta chains from one sample sequenced in a study of CD8+CD57+ T cells in acquired aplastic anemia. Before being chosen for sequencing, patients had shown CD8+CD57+ cell expansion by flow cytometry. Using genomic DNA as the template, TCR beta VDJ and CDR3 profiling was carried out. TCRdb ran MiXCR on the reads and lists one entry per CDR3 protein. The table shows roughly 290,000 distinct CDR3 sequences, with approximately 58% occurring only once. The sample consisted of sorted CD4+, CD8+, or CD8+CD57+ T cells (not recorded which) from PBMCs. The receptors originated from a human donor with aplastic anemia.

This clonotype was detected ten times or more. This sequence joins TRBV10-2 and TRBJ1-1; D gene unclear. CDR3 length: 14 amino acids. The V end was cut by 2 bases, the J end by 9 bases, with 16 bases between. Germline V gene sequence: CDR1 WSHSY, CDR2 SAAADI. The CDR3 nucleotides are TGCGCCAGCAGTGAGGGGAATCTATGGGAACAAGCTTTCTTT. The encoded protein is CASSEGNLWEQAFF.

This clonotype was seen at least ten times. The rearrangement uses TRBV20-1 and TRBJ2-1; D remains unclear. The CDR3 totals 16 residues. The ends were cut back, 1 base at V and 1 base at J, with 14 bases in the middle. CDR1 is DFQATT, CDR2 SNEGSKA, per germline (reference sequence). The CDR3 reads CSARATRVGSYNEQFF. CDR3 bases: TGCAGTGCTAGAGCGACCCGGGTAGGTTCCTACAATGAGCAGTTCTTC.

The chain recombines TRBV4-3 with TRBJ2-7; 7 positions match TRBD2. The CDR3 covers 15 residues. With 3 bases clipped from V and 1 base from J, the junction kept 6 bases outside the gene matches. CDR1 and CDR2 from the germline V gene are LGHNA and YSLEER. As DNA, the CDR3 is TGCGCCAGCAGCCAGACTTGGGGGGGATCCTACGAGCAGTACTTC. Residues: CASSQTWGGSYEQYF.

This rearrangement joins TRBV19 to TRBJ2-1; possibly TRBD1 or TRBD2 for D (5 bases each). CDR1 is LNHDA and CDR2 is SQIVND in the germline V gene (reference sequence). The CDR3 sequence is 11 residues long. V lost 6 bases, J lost 9 bases, and 9 bases lay in between. CDR3: CASRSGSEQFF. DNA of the CDR3: TGTGCCAGTAGGTCAGGGAGTGAGCAGTTCTTC.

The V and J genes are TRBV20-1 and TRBJ2-7, with a possible D match to TRBD2 (5 bases). V was trimmed by 3 bases and J by 3 bases, leaving 12 bases between them. The CDR3 has 13 amino acids. The germline CDR1 and CDR2 sequences are DFQATT and SNEGSKA (reference sequence). The CDR3, as DNA: TGCAGTGCTAGCCGTGGAGGACGCTACGAGCAGTACTTC. Protein sequence: CSASRGGRYEQYF.

The V call is TRBV7-2, the J call TRBJ2-2, with 7 bases aligning to TRBD1. CDR1 and CDR2 (germline): SGHTA, FQGNSA. The CDR3 is made up of 16 amino acids. V was clipped by 4 bases and J by 4 bases; unmatched bases: 9. DNA for the CDR3: TGTGCCAGCAGCTCGAGACAGGGACGAAGCACCGGGGAGCTGTTTTTT. Its protein product is CASSSRQGRSTGELFF. Full variable domain (rest looked up from reference TRBV7-2 and TRBJ2-2): GAGVSQSPSNKVTEKGKDVELRCDPISGHTALYWYRQSLGQGLEFLIYFQGNSAPDKSGLPSDRFSAERTGGSVSTLTIQRTQQEDSAVYLCASSSRQGRSTGELFFGEGSRLTVL.

The table lists this clonotype with many counts. This chain connects TRBV6-1 to TRBJ2-2; 10 positions match TRBD1. The V gene's germline CDR1 is MNHNS and CDR2 SASEGT. CDR3 size: 15 residues. V lost 2 bases, J lost 7 bases, and 4 bases stayed unmatched. The CDR3 sequence: CASSEPGQGNGELFF. CDR3 in DNA: TGTGCCAGCAGTGAACCGGGACAGGGGAACGGGGAGCTGTTTTTT.

Of note for this clonotype: Germline and junction disagree at one end, which may indicate a read error. This chain connects TRBV29-1 to TRBJ2-7, with a possible D match to TRBD1 (6 bases). The CDR3 totals 13 residues. Germline V CDR1 and CDR2: SQVTM, ANQGSEA. The CDR3: CSVEEVQGDEQYF. The DNA of the CDR3 is TGCAGCGTCGAAGAGGTACAGGGTGACGAGCAGTACTTC.

The gene calls are TRBV10-1 and TRBJ1-1, with D unclear. The CDR3 has 13 residues. Germline lookup yields CDR1 WNHNN and CDR2 SYGVQD (reference sequence). Trimming pared 3 bases from V and 1 base from J, leaving 6 bases between. The CDR3 is CASSDEPNTEAFF. Written as DNA, the CDR3 is TGCGCCAGCAGTGATGAGCCGAACACTGAAGCTTTCTTT.

The sample holds many counts of this clonotype. Germline and junction disagree at one end, which may indicate a read error. The V and J genes are TRBV7-3 and TRBJ1-2; 7 nucleotides align to TRBD1. Germline V lookup: CDR1 SGHTA, CDR2 FQGTGA. The CDR3 is 15 amino acids. The CDR3 here is CASSLTGTDIYGYTF. CDR3 bases: TGTGCCAGCAGCCTAACCGGGACAGACATCTATGGCTACACCTTC.

This clonotype showed up just a few times. The genes are TRBV2 and TRBJ2-7, with 8 nucleotides matching TRBD1. Germline V lookup: CDR1 SNHLY, CDR2 FYNNEI. J was trimmed by 3 bases and V by 6 bases; bases with no gene match: 10. CDR3 size: 15 residues. The CDR3 DNA is TGTGCCAGCAGAAGAACGGGACAGGAGGGCTACGAGCAGTACTTC. It codes for CASRRTGQEGYEQYF.

The chain has TRBV24-1 and TRBJ1-6; 10 positions match TRBD1. Unmatched junction bases numbered 6, after V lost 7 bases and J lost 10 bases. CDR3 length: 14 residues. CDR1 and CDR2 (germline): KGHDR, SFDVKD. The CDR3: CATRGTGEMSPLHF. Written as DNA, the CDR3 is TGTGCCACCAGGGGGACAGGGGAGATGTCACCCCTCCACTTT.

This clonotype was recorded a few times. The chain joins TRBV5-8 to TRBJ2-5; D not certain. Per germline, CDR1 SGHTS and CDR2 YDEGEE. Trimming cost V 9 bases and J 5 bases, with 8 bases left between them. The CDR3 loop spans 10 amino acids. CDR3 sequence reads: CATYRETQYF. In DNA, the CDR3 is TGTGCCACCTATCGGGAGACCCAGTACTTC.

In the case of this clonotype: Its ends do not fully match the called genes, so a read error is possible. CDR3 sequence: CASSLDSGRANNEQFF. The CDR3 region has the DNA TGTGCTAGCAGCTTAGATAGCGGGAGGGCCAACAATGAGCAGTTCTTC. This rearrangement joins TRBV7-3 to TRBJ2-1; 11 positions agree with TRBD2. Germline-derived CDR1 and CDR2 are SGHTA and FQGTGA. The CDR3 length is 16 residues.

This clonotype was found a few times. The chain recombines TRBV7-2 with TRBJ2-7; TRBD1 agrees at 9 bases. This CDR3 is built from 14 residues. The ends lost 6 bases at V and 5 bases at J; junction bases unmatched: 8. In germline, CDR1 is SGHTA, CDR2 FQGNSA. CDR3 in amino acids: CASSRPGQGHEQYF. In DNA, the CDR3 is TGTGCCAGCAGTCGCCCGGGACAGGGACACGAGCAGTACTTC.

At least ten counts were recorded for this clonotype. The rearrangement uses TRBV3-1 and TRBJ1-5; D ambiguous. Germline V gene sequence: CDR1 LGHDT, CDR2 YNNKEL (reference sequence). The CDR3 loop spans 14 amino acids. Trimming took off 7 bases at V and 3 bases at J, with 13 bases between the two ends. The CDR3 DNA sequence: TGTGCCAGCAACACAAGGGCCTTCAATCAGCCCCAGCATTTT. Its translation is CASNTRAFNQPQHF. The whole variable domain, remainder taken from reference TRBV3-1 and TRBJ1-5, is DTAVSQTPKYLVTQMGNDKSIKCEQNLGHDTMYWYKQDSKKFLKIMFSYNNKELIINETVPNRFSPKSPDKAHLNLHINSLELGDSAVYFCASNTRAFNQPQHFGDGTRLSIL.

V gene TRBV20-1 combines with J gene TRBJ2-7, with 9 bases that match TRBD1. The CDR3 runs 16 residues. Unmatched junction bases numbered 10, after V lost 0 bases and J lost 4 bases. Germline loops: CDR1 DFQATT, CDR2 SNEGSKA (reference sequence). CDR3 loop: CSARDRLGQGLYEQYF. The CDR3 DNA is TGCAGTGCTAGAGATCGGCTGGGACAGGGTTTATACGAGCAGTACTTC.

Remarks on this clonotype: Sequence at one end of the junction differs from germline and may be a read error. The chain is built from TRBV24-1 and TRBJ1-2; 9 bases map to TRBD1. Germline V gene lookup returns CDR1 KGHDR and CDR2 SFDVKD. The CDR3 is 14 amino acids. The CDR3 nucleotides are TGTGACACCAGTGACAGGGGGACAGCCTATGGCTACACCTTC. Protein sequence: CDTSDRGTAYGYTF.

The chain links TRBV7-2 to TRBJ1-1, with D unresolved. This CDR3 is 12 amino acids long. Germline V gene data show CDR1 as SGHTA and CDR2 as FQGNSA. The V and J ends lost 3 bases and 4 bases respectively, with 6 bases between them. CDR3 nucleotides: TGTGCCAGCAGCTTGGATAGCACTGAAGCTTTCTTT. As protein: CASSLDSTEAFF.

V usage is TRBV7-2 and J usage is TRBJ2-7, with D possibly TRBD2 on 6 matching bases. Germline V gene lookup returns CDR1 SGHTA and CDR2 FQGNSA. The ends were cut back, 6 bases at V and 4 bases at J, with 10 bases in the middle. The CDR3 runs 12 residues. The CDR3 DNA reads as TGTGCCAGCAGGGACGGGGGATACGAGCAGTACTTC. It codes for CASRDGGYEQYF.

The genes are TRBV20-1 and TRBJ1-3, with D hard to call. V dropped 5 bases and J dropped 0 bases, with 11 bases sitting between them. Germline loops: CDR1 DFQATT, CDR2 SNEGSKA (reference sequence). The CDR3 spans 14 residues. The CDR3 is CSAHDGYSGNTIYF. DNA of the CDR3: TGCAGTGCTCACGACGGTTACTCTGGAAACACCATATATTTT.

The rearrangement uses TRBV3-1 and TRBJ2-5; no definite D call. The CDR3 is made up of 14 amino acids. The germline CDR1 and CDR2 sequences are LGHDT and YNNKEL (reference sequence). V lost 3 bases and J lost 1, with 9 bases in between. The CDR3 DNA follows: TGTGCCAGCAGCCATGGGATCATCCAAGAGACCCAGTACTTC. Residues: CASSHGIIQETQYF.

This clonotype was found many times. The chain joins TRBV3-1 to TRBJ2-1, with TRBD2 identical over 11 bases. Losses at the gene ends were 4 bases for V and 5 bases for J; bases not matched to a gene: 4. This CDR3 comprises 15 residues. Germline CDR1 reads LGHDT; CDR2 reads YNNKEL (reference sequence). The CDR3 coding sequence is TGTGCCAGCAGCCTGGGTAGCGGGAGGGACAATGAGCAGTTCTTC. Amino acids: CASSLGSGRDNEQFF.

This clonotype has a count of ten or more. The rearrangement joins TRBV19 to TRBJ1-3; TRBD1 is a possible D gene (5 bases). V dropped 2 bases and J dropped 6 bases, with 14 bases sitting between them. In germline, CDR1 is LNHDA, CDR2 SQIVND (reference sequence). The CDR3 is made up of 15 amino acids. CDR3 region: CASSIRPDRTNTIYF. Here the CDR3 DNA reads TGTGCCAGTAGTATACGTCCCGACAGAACAAACACCATATATTTT.

The V and J genes are TRBV5-4 and TRBJ2-1, with 11 nucleotides matching TRBD2. The CDR3 has 15 residues. The V and J ends lost 4 bases and 8 bases, in that order; junction bases with no gene match: 8. Germline V gives CDR1 SGHNT, CDR2 YYREEE (reference sequence). The CDR3: CASSATSGKEDEQFF. The CDR3 coding sequence is TGTGCCAGCAGCGCGACTAGCGGGAAAGAAGATGAGCAGTTCTTC.